The text below deals with one T cell receptor (beta chain). The sample originates from a study of blood T cell repertoires in COVID-19. At the level of the study: There were acute and convalescent COVID-19 samples, and they came from the United States, Italy and Spain.

The CDR3 has 21 residues. Per the germline V gene, CDR1 is SGHDN and CDR2 is FVKESK. V was trimmed by 4 bases and J by 4 bases, leaving 32 bases between them. Methods used by the authors: Reference gene primer amplification yielded estimated nucleated cell counts. Measured with immunoSEQ multiplex PCR; TCRdb has only the in-frame clones, and not every one. D and trimming come from the DNA, and the V and J calls and clone size come from that table. In the table there are over 130,000 clones, approximately 85% of which are singletons. The chain links TRBV14 to TRBJ1-5, with D perhaps TRBD1 (5 bases). Material: peripheral blood. This TCR derives from a woman older than 75 with acute or convalescent COVID-19. The CDR3 is CASSRKIPRVAVPFGNQPQHF. CDR3 coding DNA: TGTGCCAGCAGCCGCAAGATCCCCAGGGTCGCCGTCCCTTTCGGAAATCAGCCCCAGCATTTT.